These T cell receptor beta chains were read from a single sample in a study of T cells after somatic rescue of genetic block. Here immunoSEQ multiplex PCR was the method, and the copy in TCRdb shows in-frame clones only, minus some. The sample records about 70,000 clones, 92% being singletons. Sequencing input: peripheral blood mononuclear cells (PBMCs). These receptors were obtained from a man in his forties. Each CDR3 is given with its conserved first and last residue. A D gene is named only where the DNA matches it firmly. Only part of the rows carry a size: once, few, many, or a class if the clone is expanded.

few	TRBJ2-2	TRBD1	TRBV9	CASSQGAVLGELFF	TGTGCCAGCAGCCAGGGGGCAGTACTCGGGGAGCTGTTTTTT
.	TRBJ1-3	.	TRBV5-4	CASSLEGALGGNTIYF	TGTGCCAGCAGCTTGGAAGGGGCGCTGGGTGGAAACACCATATATTTT
.	TRBJ1-5	.	TRBV6-1	CGTGTEASLPQHF	TGTGGAACCGGGACGGAGGCCAGTCTGCCCCAGCATTTT
.	TRBJ2-1	TRBD2	TRBV4-1	CASSQDFLAGGSNEQFF	TGCGCCAGCAGCCAAGATTTCCTAGCGGGAGGATCCAATGAGCAGTTCTTC
.	TRBJ2-5	TRBD2	TRBV6-1	CASSHSGYGETQYF	TGTGCCAGCTCCCATAGCGGGTACGGAGAGACCCAGTACTTC
.	TRBJ2-3	TRBD1	TRBV5-1	CASSSGTGGDTQYF	TGCGCCAGCAGCTCCGGGACAGGGGGAGATACGCAGTATTTT
.	TRBJ2-7	TRBD2	TRBV4-1	CASSRGLAGAIEQYF	TGCGCCAGCAGCAGGGGACTAGCGGGTGCTATCGAGCAGTACTTC
.	TRBJ1-1	.	TRBV5-4	CASSRIQGNTEAFF	TGTGCCAGCAGCCGGATACAGGGAAACACTGAAGCTTTCTTT
.	TRBJ2-5	.	TRBV4-1	CASSQVQGLETQYF	TGCGCCAGCAGCCAAGTGCAGGGTCTAGAGACCCAGTACTTC
.	TRBJ2-3	.	TRBV11-3	CASSLGLALTDTQYF	TGTGCCAGCAGCTTAGGGCTAGCGCTCACAGATACGCAGTATTTT
.	TRBJ2-7	.	TRBV11-2	CASSLGFTGSKQYF	TGTGCCAGCAGCTTAGGGTTCACCGGATCGAAGCAGTACTTC
.	TRBJ2-1	.	TRBV5-8	CASSFLGPEQFF	TGTGCCAGCAGCTTCTTGGGCCCTGAGCAGTTCTTC
.	TRBJ2-2	TRBD1	TRBV7-2	CASSLGGTVPNTGELFF	TGTGCCAGCAGCTTAGGTGGGACAGTACCGAACACCGGGGAGCTGTTTTTT
.	TRBJ2-5	.	TRBV30	CAWTRTETQYF	TGTGCCTGGACTAGGACGGAGACCCAGTACTTC
.	TRBJ1-2	.	TRBV27	CASSLSAGSYGYTF	TGTGCCAGCAGTTTATCGGCGGGGTCGTATGGCTACACCTTC
.	TRBJ1-6	.	TRBV12-1	CASSQDGRLGESPLHF	TGTGCCAGCAGTCAGGACGGCCGTCTAGGAGAGTCACCCCTCCACTTT
.	TRBJ2-6	.	TRBV27	CASSPQSVTTGANVLTF	TGTGCCAGCAGTCCCCAGTCTGTTACAACTGGGGCCAACGTCCTGACTTTC
.	TRBJ1-1	TRBD1	TRBV10-2	CASSEPWTGPNTEAFF	TGCGCCAGCAGTGAGCCTTGGACAGGCCCGAACACTGAAGCTTTCTTT
few	TRBJ2-1	TRBD1	TRBV2	CASSAGQDLYNEQFF	TGTGCCAGCAGTGCTGGACAGGATCTCTACAATGAGCAGTTCTTC
.	TRBJ1-2	.	TRBV7-9	CASSQSGGYGYTF	TGTGCCAGCAGCCAGAGTGGGGGCTATGGCTACACCTTC
.	TRBJ2-7	.	TRBV2	CASKKLTAEEQYF	TGTGCCAGCAAGAAACTGACGGCTGAAGAGCAGTACTTC
.	TRBJ1-2	TRBD1	TRBV6-1	CATGRDRQDYGYTF	TGTGCCACAGGCCGGGACAGGCAGGACTATGGCTACACCTTC
.	TRBJ2-1	.	TRBV19	CASSIRTSSGNEQFF	TGTGCCAGTAGTATACGTACTAGTAGTGGGAATGAGCAGTTCTTC
.	TRBJ2-3	TRBD2	TRBV6-5	CASSYRLRGEGTQYF	TGTGCCAGCAGTTACCGACTTCGGGGGGAAGGTACGCAGTATTTT
once	TRBJ2-7	TRBD2	TRBV5-1	CASSPGLAGGPDEQYF	TGCGCCAGCAGCCCCGGACTAGCGGGGGGCCCGGACGAGCAGTACTTC
.	TRBJ2-1	.	TRBV5-1	CASSLEASFPGDEQFF	TGCGCCAGCAGCTTGGAAGCCAGCTTCCCCGGCGATGAGCAGTTCTTC
few	TRBJ2-1	.	TRBV5-8	CASSLSLSWGNEQFF	TGTGCCAGCAGCCTGTCACTAAGTTGGGGCAATGAGCAGTTCTTC
.	TRBJ1-1	.	TRBV27	CASSFGRADTEAFF	TGTGCCAGCAGTTTCGGCAGGGCTGACACTGAAGCTTTCTTT
.	TRBJ2-5	.	TRBV18	CASSPDGGSETQYF	TGTGCCAGCTCACCAGATGGGGGTTCTGAGACCCAGTACTTC
.	TRBJ2-3	.	TRBV18	CASSPRDADTQYF	TGTGCCAGCTCACCACGTGACGCAGATACGCAGTATTTT
.	TRBJ2-7	TRBD1	TRBV7-6	CASSLSIDRGPYEQYF	TGTGCCAGCAGCTTAAGTATAGACAGGGGACCCTACGAGCAGTACTTC
.	TRBJ1-2	.	TRBV4-1	CASSPTTAPYGYTF	TGCGCCAGCAGCCCAACGACAGCCCCCTATGGCTACACCTTC
.	TRBJ2-6	.	TRBV19	CASSIAGANVLTF	TGTGCCAGTAGTATAGCTGGGGCCAACGTCCTGACTTTC
.	TRBJ2-7	.	TRBV20-1	CSARISYEQYF	TGCAGTGCCCGAATCTCCTACGAGCAGTACTTC
.	TRBJ2-7	TRBD1	TRBV27	CASSRGDRISYEQYF	TGTGCCAGCAGTCGCGGGGACAGGATCTCCTACGAGCAGTACTTC